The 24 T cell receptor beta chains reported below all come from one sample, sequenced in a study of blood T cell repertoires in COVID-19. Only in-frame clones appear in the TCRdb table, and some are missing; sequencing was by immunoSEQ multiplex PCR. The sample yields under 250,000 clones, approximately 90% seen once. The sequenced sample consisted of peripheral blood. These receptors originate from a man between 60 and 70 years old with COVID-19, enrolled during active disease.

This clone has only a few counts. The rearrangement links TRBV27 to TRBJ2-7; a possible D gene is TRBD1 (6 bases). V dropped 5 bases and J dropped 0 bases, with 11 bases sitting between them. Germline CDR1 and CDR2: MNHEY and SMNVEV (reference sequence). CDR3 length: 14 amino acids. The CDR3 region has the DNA TGTGCCAGCAGTACAGGGACCCACTCCTACGAGCAGTACTTC. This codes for CASSTGTHSYEQYF.

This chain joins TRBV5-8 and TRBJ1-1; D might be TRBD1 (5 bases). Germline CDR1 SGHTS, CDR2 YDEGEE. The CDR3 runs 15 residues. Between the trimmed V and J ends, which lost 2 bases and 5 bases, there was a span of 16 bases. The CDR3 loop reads CASSFRRAGGTEAFF. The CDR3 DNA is TGTGCCAGCAGCTTCCGCAGGGCCGGTGGGACTGAAGCTTTCTTT.

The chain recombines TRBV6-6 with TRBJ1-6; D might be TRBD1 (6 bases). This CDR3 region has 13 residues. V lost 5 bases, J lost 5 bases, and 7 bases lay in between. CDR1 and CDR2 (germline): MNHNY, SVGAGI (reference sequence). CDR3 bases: TGTGCCAGCAGTCGACAGGATAATTCACCCCTCCACTTT. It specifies CASSRQDNSPLHF.

CDR3 amino acids: CASSSSGQGIGGYTF. CDR3 coding DNA: TGTGCCAGCAGTTCCTCGGGACAGGGTATCGGAGGCTACACCTTC. The chain has TRBV6-6 and TRBJ1-2; TRBD1 matches 9 bases. This CDR3 region has 15 residues. Germline CDR1 MNHNY, CDR2 SVGAGI (reference sequence). V trimming: 4 bases; J trimming: 8 bases; junction bases outside the gene matches: 11.

The CDR3 loop reads CSASYLGTGVVRGGYTF. The CDR3 nucleotides read TGCAGTGCTAGTTACCTCGGGACAGGAGTCGTCAGGGGTGGCTACACCTTC. V gene TRBV20-1 combines with J gene TRBJ1-2, with 8 bases fitting TRBD1. V was pared by 3 bases and J by 7 bases, with 19 bases of the junction left unmatched. The CDR3 loop spans 17 amino acids. Germline V lookup: CDR1 DFQATT, CDR2 SNEGSKA (reference sequence).

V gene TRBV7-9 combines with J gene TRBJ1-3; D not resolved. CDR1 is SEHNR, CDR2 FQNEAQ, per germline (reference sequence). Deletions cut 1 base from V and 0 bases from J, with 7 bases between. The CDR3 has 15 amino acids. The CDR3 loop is CASSLDFYSGNTIYF. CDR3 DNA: TGTGCCAGCAGCTTAGACTTTTACTCTGGAAACACCATATATTTT.

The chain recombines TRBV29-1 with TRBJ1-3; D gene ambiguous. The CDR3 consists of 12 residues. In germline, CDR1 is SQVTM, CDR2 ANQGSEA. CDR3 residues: CSASGTGNTIYF. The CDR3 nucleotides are TGCAGTGCATCCGGGACTGGAAACACCATATATTTT.

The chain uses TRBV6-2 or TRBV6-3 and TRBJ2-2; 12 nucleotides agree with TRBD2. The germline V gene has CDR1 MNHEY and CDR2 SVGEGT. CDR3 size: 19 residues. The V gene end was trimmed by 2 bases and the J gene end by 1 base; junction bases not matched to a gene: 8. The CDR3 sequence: CASSYQMTSGSGNTGELFF. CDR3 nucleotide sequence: TGTGCCAGCAGTTACCAAATGACTAGCGGGAGTGGGAACACCGGGGAGCTGTTTTTT.

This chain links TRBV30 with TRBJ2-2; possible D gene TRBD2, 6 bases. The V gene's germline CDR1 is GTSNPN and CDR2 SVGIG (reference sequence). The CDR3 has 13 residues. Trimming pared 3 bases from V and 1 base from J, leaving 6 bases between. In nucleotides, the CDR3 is TGTGCCTGGAGGGGACTGAACACCGGGGAGCTGTTTTTT. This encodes CAWRGLNTGELFF. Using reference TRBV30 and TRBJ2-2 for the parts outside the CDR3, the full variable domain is SQTIHQWPATLVQPVGSPLSLECTVEGTSNPNLYWYRQAAGRGLQLLFYSVGIGQISSEVPQNLSASRPQDRQFILSSKKLLLSDSGFYLCAWRGLNTGELFFGEGSRLTVL.

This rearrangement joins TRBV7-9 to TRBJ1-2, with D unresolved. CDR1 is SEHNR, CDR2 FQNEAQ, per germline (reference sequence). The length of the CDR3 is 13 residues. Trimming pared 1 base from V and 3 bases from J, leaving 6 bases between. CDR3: CASSLDLDYGYTF. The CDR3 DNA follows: TGTGCCAGCAGCTTAGACCTAGACTATGGCTACACCTTC.

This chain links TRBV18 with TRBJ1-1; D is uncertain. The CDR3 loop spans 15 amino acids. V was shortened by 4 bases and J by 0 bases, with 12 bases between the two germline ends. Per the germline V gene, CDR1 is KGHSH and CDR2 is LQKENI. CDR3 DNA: TGTGCCAGCTCACTTCTACACTATATGAACACTGAAGCTTTCTTT. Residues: CASSLLHYMNTEAFF.

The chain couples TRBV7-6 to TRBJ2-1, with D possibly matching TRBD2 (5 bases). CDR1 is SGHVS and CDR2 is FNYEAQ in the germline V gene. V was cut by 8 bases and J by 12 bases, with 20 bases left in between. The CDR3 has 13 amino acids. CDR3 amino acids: CASAPTRESRQFF. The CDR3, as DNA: TGTGCCAGCGCCCCCACCCGGGAAAGTCGGCAGTTCTTC.

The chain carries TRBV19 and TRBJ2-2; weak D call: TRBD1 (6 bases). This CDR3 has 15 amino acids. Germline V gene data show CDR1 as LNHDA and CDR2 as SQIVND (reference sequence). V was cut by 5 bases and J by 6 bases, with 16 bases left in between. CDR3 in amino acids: CASSVITGISGELFF. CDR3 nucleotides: TGTGCCAGTAGTGTGATTACAGGGATCTCCGGGGAGCTGTTTTTT.

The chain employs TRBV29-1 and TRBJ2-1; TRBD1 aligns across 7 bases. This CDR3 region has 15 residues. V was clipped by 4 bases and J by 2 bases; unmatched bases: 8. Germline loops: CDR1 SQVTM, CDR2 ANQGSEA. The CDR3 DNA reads TGCAGCGTTGCGGCGACAGGGAAAGCCTACAATGAGCAGTTCTTC. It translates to CSVAATGKAYNEQFF.

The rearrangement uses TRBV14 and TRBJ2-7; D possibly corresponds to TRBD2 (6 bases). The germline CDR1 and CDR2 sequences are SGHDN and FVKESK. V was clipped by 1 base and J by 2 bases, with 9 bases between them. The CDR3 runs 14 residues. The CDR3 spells CASSQVSGPYEQYF. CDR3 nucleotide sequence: TGTGCCAGCAGCCAAGTTAGCGGCCCCTACGAGCAGTACTTC.

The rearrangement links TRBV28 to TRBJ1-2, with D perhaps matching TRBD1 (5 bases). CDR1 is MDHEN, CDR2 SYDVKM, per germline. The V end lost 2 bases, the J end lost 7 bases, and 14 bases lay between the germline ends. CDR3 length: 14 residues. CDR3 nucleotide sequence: TGTGCCAGCAGTTTAGGGTCCAGGGTTGGTGGCTACACCTTC. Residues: CASSLGSRVGGYTF.

DNA of the CDR3: TGTGCCATCAGTAACCGGGATCAGCCCCAGCATTTT. Residues: CAISNRDQPQHF. The chain combines TRBV10-3 with TRBJ1-5; D is unclear. Trimming shortened V by 5 bases and J by 5 bases, and 7 bases separated the two germline ends. This CDR3 contains 12 residues. The germline V gene has CDR1 ENHRY and CDR2 SYGVKD.

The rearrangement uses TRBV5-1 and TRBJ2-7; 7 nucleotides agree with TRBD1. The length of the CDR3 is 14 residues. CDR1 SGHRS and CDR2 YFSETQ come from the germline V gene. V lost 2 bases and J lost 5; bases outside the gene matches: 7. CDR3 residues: CASSLRTGSHEQYF. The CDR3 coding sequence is TGCGCCAGCAGCTTACGGACAGGTAGCCACGAGCAGTACTTC.

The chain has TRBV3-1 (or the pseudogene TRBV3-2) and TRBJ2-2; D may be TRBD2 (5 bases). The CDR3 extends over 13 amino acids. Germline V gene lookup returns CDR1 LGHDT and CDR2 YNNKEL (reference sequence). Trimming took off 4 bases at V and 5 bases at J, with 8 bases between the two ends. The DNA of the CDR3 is TGTGCCAGCAGCCTTGGAGGAACCGGGGAGCTGTTTTTT. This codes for CASSLGGTGELFF.

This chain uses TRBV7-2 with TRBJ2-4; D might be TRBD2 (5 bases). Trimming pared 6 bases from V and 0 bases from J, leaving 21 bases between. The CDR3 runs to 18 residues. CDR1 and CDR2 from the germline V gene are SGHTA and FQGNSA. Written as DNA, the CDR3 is TGTGCCAGCAGTCAAACAAGGTCGGCGGGCCTAGCCAAAAACATTCAGTACTTC. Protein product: CASSQTRSAGLAKNIQYF.

CDR3 nucleotide sequence: TGTGCCAGCAGCCCCATGGCCTCGATGGCCTATGGCTACACCTTC. It specifies CASSPMASMAYGYTF. The rearrangement uses TRBV27 and TRBJ1-2; D unresolved. Trimming took off 6 bases at V and 4 bases at J, with 18 bases between the two ends. Germline loops: CDR1 MNHEY, CDR2 SMNVEV (reference sequence). The CDR3 runs to 15 residues.

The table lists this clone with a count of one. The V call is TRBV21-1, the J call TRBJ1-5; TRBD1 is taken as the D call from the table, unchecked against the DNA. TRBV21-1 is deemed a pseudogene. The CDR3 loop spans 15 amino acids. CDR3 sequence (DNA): TGTGCCAGCAGCAAAGCGGCAGGCAGCAATCAGCCCCAGCATTTT. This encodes CASSKAAGSNQPQHF.

CDR3 sequence (DNA): TGTGCCATCAGTGGCGGGACCGACTCCTACAATGAGCAGTTCTTC. Protein product: CAISGGTDSYNEQFF. The gene calls are TRBV10-3 and TRBJ2-1; tentative D call: TRBD2 (6 bases). Germline CDR1 reads ENHRY; CDR2 reads SYGVKD. The CDR3 loop spans 15 amino acids. With 4 bases removed from V and 0 bases from J, the gap between germline ends came to 10 bases.

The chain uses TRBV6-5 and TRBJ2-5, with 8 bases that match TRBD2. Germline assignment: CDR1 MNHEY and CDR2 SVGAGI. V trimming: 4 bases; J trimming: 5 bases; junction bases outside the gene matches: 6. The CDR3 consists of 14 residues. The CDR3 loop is CASSLGLGAETQYF. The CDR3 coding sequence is TGTGCCAGCAGTTTGGGACTAGGAGCGGAGACCCAGTACTTC.